Below are 9 T cell receptor beta chains sequenced from a single sample in a study of blood T cell repertoires in COVID-19. The assay was immunoSEQ multiplex PCR, and TCRdb's table has in-frame clones only and misses some. The profile shows a few hundred thousand clones, 90% of them singletons. Sequences were obtained from peripheral blood. The receptor source for this set is a woman in her fifties or sixties with COVID-19, enrolled during active disease.

J is TRBJ1-6 and V is TRBV27, with D perhaps matching TRBD1 (6 bases). Germline V gene lookup returns CDR1 MNHEY and CDR2 SMNVEV (reference sequence). V gave up 3 bases and J gave up 8 bases, with 11 bases separating them. The length of the CDR3 is 14 residues. The CDR3 nucleotides read TGTGCCAGCAGTTTTATGTCAGGGGATTCACCCCTCCACTTT. It specifies CASSFMSGDSPLHF.

This sequence joins TRBV19 and TRBJ1-5; possible D gene TRBD1, 5 bases. This CDR3 spans 14 amino acids. The germline V and J ends were trimmed by 7 bases and 5 bases, with 15 bases remaining between them. Germline CDR1 and CDR2: LNHDA and SQIVND (reference sequence). CDR3: CASTYQGFYQPQHF. The CDR3 nucleotides read TGTGCCAGTACATACCAGGGATTCTATCAGCCCCAGCATTTT. Supplemented by reference TRBV19 and TRBJ1-5, the full variable domain reads DGGITQSPKYLFRKEGQNVTLSCEQNLNHDAMYWYRQDPGQGLRLIYYSQIVNDFQKGDIAEGYSVSREKKESFPLTVTSAQKNPTAFYLCASTYQGFYQPQHFGDGTRLSIL.

This rearrangement joins TRBV13 to TRBJ2-1; 11 nucleotides line up with TRBD2. The CDR3 is 18 residues long. The ends lost 5 bases at V and 3 bases at J; junction bases unmatched: 12. Germline V CDR1 and CDR2: PRHDT, FYEKMQ (reference sequence). The CDR3 coding sequence is TGTGCCAGCAGCCAAACTAGCGGGAGACCCTTTGACTACAATGAGCAGTTCTTC. Protein: CASSQTSGRPFDYNEQFF.

J is TRBJ1-4 and V is TRBV5-6; weak D call: TRBD1 (6 bases). The CDR3 is 13 residues long. Deletions cut 4 bases from V and 5 bases from J, with 9 bases between. CDR1 and CDR2 (germline): SGHDT, YYEEEE. CDR3 residues: CASSPTGNEKLFF. CDR3 in DNA: TGTGCCAGCAGCCCGACAGGAAATGAAAAACTGTTTTTT.

The chain recombines TRBV19 with TRBJ2-7; 12 bases map to TRBD2. Losses at the gene ends were 3 bases for V and 3 bases for J; bases not matched to a gene: 3. The CDR3 has 15 amino acids. Germline V gives CDR1 LNHDA, CDR2 SQIVND (reference sequence). The CDR3 here is CASSIGTSGYYEQYF. In DNA, the CDR3 is TGTGCCAGTAGTATTGGGACTAGCGGGTACTACGAGCAGTACTTC.

This chain joins TRBV5-1 and TRBJ2-7, with TRBD2 matching over 8 bases. The CDR3 contains 14 residues. Germline CDR1 SGHRS, CDR2 YFSETQ. V trimming: 10 bases; J trimming: 1 base; junction bases outside the gene matches: 10. This CDR3 reads CASVEAGGSYEQYF. In DNA, the CDR3 is TGCGCCTCCGTCGAGGCGGGAGGTTCCTACGAGCAGTACTTC.

This sequence joins TRBV12-3 or TRBV12-4 and TRBJ1-5; 7 bases match TRBD1. CDR3 length: 12 amino acids. V shed 7 bases, J shed 9 bases, and the junction held 6 bases outside the gene matches. The CDR3 nucleotides read TGTGCCAGCAACCAGGGGGTAGGGCCCCAGCATTTT. It yields the protein CASNQGVGPQHF.

The rearrangement joins TRBV9 to TRBJ2-7, with 10 bases identical to TRBD1. CDR1 is SGDLS, CDR2 YYNGEE, per germline. V lost 4 bases, J lost 6 bases, and 13 bases stayed unmatched. This CDR3 comprises 16 residues. The CDR3 nucleotides are TGTGCCAGCAGCCAGGGAGGAGACAGGGGGCCCAGCGAGCAGTACTTC. Translating gives CASSQGGDRGPSEQYF.

The rearrangement links TRBV9 to TRBJ2-1, with 10 bases that match TRBD2. In germline, CDR1 is SGDLS, CDR2 YYNGEE. V trimming: 3 bases; J trimming: 12 bases; junction bases outside the gene matches: 15. This CDR3 comprises 16 residues. The CDR3 spells CASSGTSGNPRAGQFF. The CDR3 DNA follows: TGTGCCAGCAGCGGGACTAGCGGCAACCCTCGCGCTGGGCAGTTCTTC.